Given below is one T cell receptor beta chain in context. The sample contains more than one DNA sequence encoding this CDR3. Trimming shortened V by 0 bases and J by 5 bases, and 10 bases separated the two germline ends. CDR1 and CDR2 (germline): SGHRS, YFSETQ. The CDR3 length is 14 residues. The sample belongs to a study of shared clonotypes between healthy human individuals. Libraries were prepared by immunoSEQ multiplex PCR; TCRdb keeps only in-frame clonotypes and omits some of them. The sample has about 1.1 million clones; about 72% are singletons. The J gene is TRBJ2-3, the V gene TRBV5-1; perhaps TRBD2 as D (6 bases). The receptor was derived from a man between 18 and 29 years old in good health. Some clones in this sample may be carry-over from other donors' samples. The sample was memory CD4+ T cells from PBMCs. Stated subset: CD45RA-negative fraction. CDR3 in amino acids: CASSLAGVGDTQYF. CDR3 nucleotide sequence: TGCGCCAGCAGCTTGGCGGGAGTCGGAGATACGCAGTATTTT.